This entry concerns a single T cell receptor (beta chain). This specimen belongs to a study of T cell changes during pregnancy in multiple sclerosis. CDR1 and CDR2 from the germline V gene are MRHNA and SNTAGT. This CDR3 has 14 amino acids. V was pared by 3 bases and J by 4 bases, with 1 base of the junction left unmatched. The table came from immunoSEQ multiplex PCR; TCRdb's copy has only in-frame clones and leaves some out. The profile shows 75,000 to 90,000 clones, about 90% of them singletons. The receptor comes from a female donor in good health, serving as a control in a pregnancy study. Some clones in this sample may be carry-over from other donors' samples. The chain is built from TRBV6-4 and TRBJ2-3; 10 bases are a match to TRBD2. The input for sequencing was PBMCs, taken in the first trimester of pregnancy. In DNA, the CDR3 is TGTGCCAGCAGTGATCTAGCGGGAGCAGATACGCAGTATTTT. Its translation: CASSDLAGADTQYF.